The 20 T cell receptor beta chains listed next were all sequenced from one sample in a study of T cell repertoires in aging, cancer and after chemotherapy. A mixed TRB-A/B primer pool amplified rearranged TRB by multiplex touch-down PCR. TCRdb passed the multiplex PCR reads through MiXCR, listing each CDR3 protein once. The profile covers some 9,000 distinct CDR3 sequences, with about 40% appearing a single time and approximately 13% taken by the ten largest. Amplification of TCR beta used genomic DNA extracted from peripheral blood. Sequenced: blood. The source of these receptors is a human donor with a solid tumor.

This clonotype is medium-sized (0.01 to 0.1%) in the sample. The chain joins TRBV27 to TRBJ1-1, with D perhaps matching TRBD1 (6 bases). Looked up from germline, CDR1 is MNHEY and CDR2 is SMNVEV (reference sequence). V was cut by 6 bases and J by 8 bases, with 16 bases left in between. The CDR3 runs to 13 residues. CDR3 nucleotides: TGTGCCAGCAGATTCCAGGGGCTAGGGGAAGCTTTCTTT. Translated: CASRFQGLGEAFF.

The J gene is TRBJ2-1, the V gene TRBV19, with D possibly being TRBD2 (6 bases). CDR3 length: 15 amino acids. CDR1 is LNHDA, CDR2 SQIVND, per germline (reference sequence). Deletions cut 7 bases from V and 0 bases from J, with 13 bases between. CDR3 nucleotide sequence: TGTGCCAGTACCCGGGACGGGAGCTCCTACAATGAGCAGTTCTTC. Translated, it gives CASTRDGSSYNEQFF.

This chain joins TRBV12-3 or TRBV12-4 and TRBJ2-5; 12 positions match TRBD2. The length of the CDR3 is 14 residues. Trimming cost V 6 bases and J 4 bases; bases outside gene matches: 3. In nucleotides, the CDR3 is TGTGCCAGCAGGACTAGCGGGGGTTCAGAGACCCAGTACTTC. As protein: CASRTSGGSETQYF.

This clonotype was counted a few times. The V gene is TRBV10-3, the J gene TRBJ2-2; no reliable D call. Germline values: CDR1 ENHRY, CDR2 SYGVKD. V was shortened by 0 bases and J by 1 base, with 6 bases between the two germline ends. The CDR3 runs to 15 residues. The CDR3 reads CAISESPRNTGELFF. The CDR3 DNA is TGTGCCATCAGTGAGTCGCCACGGAACACCGGGGAGCTGTTTTTT.

This chain uses TRBV11-3 with TRBJ2-3, with 11 nucleotides matching TRBD1. The length of the CDR3 is 15 residues. CDR1 is SGHNT, CDR2 YENEEA, per germline. V lost 5 bases to trimming and J lost 3 bases; unmatched junction nucleotides: 4. Written as DNA, the CDR3 is TGTGCCAGCAGCACCCGGGACAGGGGGACAGATACGCAGTATTTT. It yields the protein CASSTRDRGTDTQYF.

The chain links TRBV19 to TRBJ2-5; 7 bases line up with TRBD2. The V and J ends lost 6 bases and 6 bases, in that order; junction bases with no gene match: 7. The CDR3 consists of 13 residues. Per the germline V gene, CDR1 is LNHDA and CDR2 is SQIVND (reference sequence). This chain's CDR3 is CASRGGTEKTQYF. CDR3 sequence (DNA): TGTGCCAGTAGGGGGGGGACGGAGAAGACCCAGTACTTC.

The V call is TRBV19, the J call TRBJ1-6; 9 nucleotides line up with TRBD1. From germline, CDR1 is LNHDA and CDR2 SQIVND (reference sequence). CDR3 size: 15 residues. V lost 9 bases to trimming and J lost 5 bases; unmatched junction nucleotides: 8. CDR3 nucleotide sequence: TGTGCCAGCCGGGACAGGGTGGCTCATAATTCACCCCTCCACTTT. This encodes CASRDRVAHNSPLHF.

This clonotype was recorded a few times. The V gene is TRBV5-6, the J gene TRBJ1-1, with D possibly being TRBD1 (5 bases). This CDR3 is 14 amino acids long. Deletions cut 4 bases from V and 5 bases from J, with 15 bases between. The germline V gene has CDR1 SGHDT and CDR2 YYEEEE. The CDR3: CASSAKGRWTEAFF. The DNA for the CDR3 is TGTGCCAGCAGCGCAAAGGGGAGATGGACTGAAGCTTTCTTT.

This clonotype has more than one count but fewer than ten. The chain employs TRBV18 and TRBJ2-7, with D hard to call. Trimming took off 6 bases at V and 2 bases at J, with 14 bases between the two ends. Germline assignment: CDR1 KGHSH and CDR2 LQKENI. The CDR3 contains 14 residues. The CDR3 loop is CASSQYGTTYEQYF. The CDR3 nucleotides read TGTGCCAGCTCCCAGTATGGAACTACCTACGAGCAGTACTTC.

In this sample, this clonotype is medium-sized. J is TRBJ2-6 and V is TRBV19; no firm D call. Trimming took 10 bases from V and 0 from J, leaving 7 bases between them. Germline CDR1 LNHDA, CDR2 SQIVND (reference sequence). This CDR3 comprises 13 residues. This CDR3 reads CATHLSGANVLTF. DNA for the CDR3: TGTGCCACCCACCTCTCTGGGGCCAACGTCCTGACTTTC.

This clonotype was recorded a few times. The genes are TRBV18 and TRBJ2-2, with unresolved D. This CDR3 has 14 residues. CDR1 KGHSH and CDR2 LQKENI come from the germline V gene. V lost 0 bases to trimming and J lost 6 bases, with 8 bases between them. Here the CDR3 DNA reads TGTGCCAGCTCACCACCAAGTACCCCCGGGGAGCTGTTTTTT. Its translation: CASSPPSTPGELFF.

The V call is TRBV20-1, the J call TRBJ2-5; 7 bases are a match to TRBD2. The ends lost 4 bases at V and 3 bases at J; junction bases unmatched: 8. CDR1 is DFQATT and CDR2 is SNEGSKA in the germline V gene (reference sequence). The CDR3 sequence is 14 residues long. The CDR3, as DNA: TGCAGTGCTAAAGGGAGGGACTCAAAAGAGACCCAGTACTTC. It codes for CSAKGRDSKETQYF.

In its sample, this clonotype is medium-sized. This rearrangement joins TRBV29-1 to TRBJ2-7, with a weak D call TRBD1 (6 bases). Trimming removed 4 bases at V and 0 bases at J, with 10 bases between. The CDR3 covers 13 residues. Germline V CDR1 and CDR2: SQVTM, ANQGSEA. For the CDR3, the DNA is TGCAGCGTTGGACAGGTCAGCTCCTACGAGCAGTACTTC. Protein product: CSVGQVSSYEQYF.

This chain uses TRBV29-1 with TRBJ2-3; 11 nucleotides line up with TRBD2. The CDR3 consists of 13 residues. The V segment lost 7 bases and the J segment 5 bases; nucleotides outside the gene matches: 5. From germline, CDR1 is SQVTM and CDR2 ANQGSEA. In nucleotides, the CDR3 is TGCAGCGGAAATAGCGGGAGGGGAGATACGCAGTATTTT. It yields the protein CSGNSGRGDTQYF.

The V gene is TRBV30, the J gene TRBJ2-7, with TRBD2 matching 9 bases. CDR3 size: 15 residues. V lost 4 bases and J lost 2; bases outside the gene matches: 9. Germline CDR1 reads GTSNPN; CDR2 reads SVGIG (reference sequence). This CDR3 is CAWNLGAGGPYEQYF. Here the CDR3 DNA reads TGTGCCTGGAACCTCGGAGCGGGAGGACCCTACGAGCAGTACTTC.

This clonotype has just a few counts. The chain carries TRBV5-1 and TRBJ1-1; D unclear. The V and J ends lost 4 bases and 0 bases respectively, with 7 bases between them. This CDR3 region has 13 residues. CDR1 and CDR2 (germline): SGHRS, YFSETQ. CDR3 loop: CASSPGLNTEAFF. CDR3 nucleotides: TGCGCCAGCAGCCCGGGATTGAACACTGAAGCTTTCTTT.

In this sample, this clonotype turned up a few times. The genes are TRBV19 and TRBJ2-3; a weak D match, TRBD2 (5 bases). The CDR3 has 16 residues. Looked up from germline, CDR1 is LNHDA and CDR2 is SQIVND (reference sequence). Trimming shortened V by 0 bases and J by 2 bases, and 12 bases separated the two germline ends. The CDR3 here is CASSIEGQTNTDTQYF. The DNA of the CDR3 is TGTGCCAGTAGTATAGAGGGTCAGACTAACACAGATACGCAGTATTTT.

V and J are TRBV12-3 or TRBV12-4 and TRBJ2-2; perhaps TRBD1 as D (5 bases). The CDR3 consists of 15 residues. Trimming took off 2 bases at V and 4 bases at J, with 11 bases between the two ends. DNA of the CDR3: TGTGCCAGCAGTTTAAGACAGACGAGCACCGGGGAGCTGTTTTTT. This gives the protein CASSLRQTSTGELFF.

The V call is TRBV19, the J call TRBJ2-2; D may be TRBD2 (7 bases). Trimming pared 2 bases from V and 2 bases from J, leaving 9 bases between. Germline CDR1 is LNHDA and CDR2 is SQIVND (reference sequence). The CDR3 covers 15 residues. The CDR3 sequence is CASSIRGGNTGELFF. Written as DNA, the CDR3 is TGTGCCAGTAGTATAAGGGGGGGTAACACCGGGGAGCTGTTTTTT.

Regarding this clonotype: Since a much larger clone is just one base distant, this may be a read error. This rearrangement joins TRBV29-1 to TRBJ2-7; no definite D call. Trimming stripped 4 bases from V and 4 bases from J, with 11 bases between. Germline V CDR1 and CDR2: SQVTM, ANQGSEA. This CDR3 contains 12 residues. The CDR3 spells CSVANAAYEQYF. CDR3 DNA: TGCAGCGTTGCGAACGCCGCTTACGAGCAGTACTTC.